Sequencing of this T cell receptor beta chain was carried out in a study of T cells in Graves' hyperthyroidism and ophthalmopathy. No progression to ophthalmopathy during 18 months of follow-up defined stable disease. Trimming took off 1 base at V and 5 bases at J, with 9 bases between the two ends. The CDR3 runs 14 residues. Germline CDR1 reads SGHTA; CDR2 reads FQGTGA. Amplification targeted TCR beta CDR3 regions from RNA transcripts. The HTBI set primed first-round TCR CDR3 RT-PCR. TCRdb ran MiXCR on the multiplex PCR reads and lists one entry per CDR3 protein. The data hold around 600,000 distinct CDR3 sequences, with 15% to 18% observed a single time.

This chain links TRBV7-3 with TRBJ2-1, with D possibly being TRBD1 (6 bases). The sequencing input was blood. This receptor was identified in a woman aged 30 to 39 with Graves' hyperthyroidism. The CDR3 DNA sequence: TGTGCCAGCAGCTTAAGTCGGGACAACAATGAGCAGTTCTTC. This translates into CASSLSRDNNEQFF. Complete variable domain (other parts from reference TRBV7-3 and TRBJ2-1): GAGVSQTPSNKVTEKGKYVELRCDPISGHTALYWYRQSLGQGPEFLIYFQGTGAADDSGLPNDRFFAVRPEGSVSTLKIQRTERGDSAVYLCASSLSRDNNEQFFGPGTRLTVL.